The 20 T cell receptor beta chains listed next were all sequenced from one sample in a study of T cells in Graves' hyperthyroidism and ophthalmopathy. TCR beta CDR3 sequences were amplified from RNA transcripts. TCR CDR3 underwent first-round RT-PCR with the HTBI primer set. MiXCR, applied by TCRdb to the multiplex PCR reads, yields one record per CDR3 protein. The data show approximately 430,000 distinct CDR3 sequences, around 14% seen once. The specimen was blood. The receptors stem from a woman under 30 with Graves' hyperthyroidism.

This clonotype appeared a few times. This chain links TRBV7-3 with TRBJ2-1; TRBD2 is a possible D gene (6 bases). The V gene's germline CDR1 is SGHTA and CDR2 FQGTGA. V was clipped by 5 bases and J by 8 bases, with 13 bases between them. This CDR3 has 13 amino acids. The CDR3 DNA reads as TGTGCCAGCAGCCCACGGGCTAGCGATGAGCAGTTCTTC. Translating it yields CASSPRASDEQFF.

There are many counts of this clonotype. The genes are TRBV6-1 and TRBJ2-5; 7 bases agree with TRBD2. The CDR3 length is 12 residues. The germline V gene encodes CDR1 MNHNS and CDR2 SASEGT. Trimming took 3 bases from V and 10 from J; bases not matched to a gene: 5. CDR3 DNA sequence: TGTGCCAGCAGTGAGACTTCGGGGGGCCAGTACTTC. Residues: CASSETSGGQYF.

In this sample, this clonotype turned up many times. V gene TRBV15 combines with J gene TRBJ1-1; no definite D call. The V end lost 7 bases, the J end lost 0 bases, and 12 bases lay between the germline ends. Germline V gives CDR1 LNHNV, CDR2 YYDKDF (reference sequence). The CDR3 is 14 residues long. CDR3 DNA: TGTGCCACCATCACAGAGTTCATGAACACTGAAGCTTTCTTT. Translated, it gives CATITEFMNTEAFF.

The sample holds a few counts of this clonotype. This chain joins TRBV6-1 and TRBJ2-5; 11 positions match TRBD1. Germline lookup yields CDR1 MNHNS and CDR2 SASEGT. V dropped 6 bases and J dropped 1; count of bases not matched to a gene: 4. The CDR3 covers 15 residues. CDR3 sequence (DNA): TGTGCCAGCAGAGGGACAGGGGGACTCCAAGAGACCCAGTACTTC. It yields the protein CASRGTGGLQETQYF.

The chain carries TRBV6-2 or TRBV6-3 and TRBJ2-7, with D hard to call. Germline values: CDR1 MNHEY, CDR2 SVGEGT. The CDR3 is 14 residues long. V lost 6 bases to trimming and J lost 3 bases, with 15 bases between them. The CDR3 bases are TGTGCCAGCAGCCAGCCGGGCGGTAACTACGAGCAGTACTTC. Its translation is CASSQPGGNYEQYF.

The sample holds a few counts of this clonotype. This chain links TRBV13 with TRBJ1-5; D ambiguous. The CDR3 consists of 14 residues. Germline CDR1 and CDR2: PRHDT and FYEKMQ (reference sequence). V was clipped by 5 bases and J by 6 bases, with 14 bases between them. CDR3 DNA sequence: TGTGCCAGCAGCGACGACGGGATGGTTCAGCCCCAGCATTTT. The encoded protein is CASSDDGMVQPQHF. Together with reference TRBV13 and TRBJ1-5, the CDR3 gives the full variable domain: AAGVIQSPRHLIKEKRETATLKCYPIPRHDTVYWYQQGPGQDPQFLISFYEKMQSDKGSIPDRFSAQQFSDYHSELNMSSLELGDSALYFCASSDDGMVQPQHFGDGTRLSIL.

In its sample, this clonotype was seen many times. The chain carries TRBV3-1 and TRBJ2-7; D gene uncertain. The V end lost 1 base, the J end lost 5 bases, and 3 bases lay between the germline ends. The germline gives CDR1 LGHDT, CDR2 YNNKEL (reference sequence). CDR3 length: 11 amino acids. The CDR3 DNA reads as TGTGCCAGCAGCCAAGCACACGAGCAGTACTTC. It specifies CASSQAHEQYF.

This clonotype was seen ten or more times. The genes are TRBV7-8 and TRBJ2-2; D gene unclear. With 0 bases removed from V and 0 bases from J, the gap between germline ends came to 14 bases. Germline-derived CDR1 and CDR2 are SGHVS and FQNEAQ. This CDR3 spans 18 amino acids. CDR3 DNA: TGTGCCAGCAGCTTAGCGTTACTGGGCGTTACGAACACCGGGGAGCTGTTTTTT. This encodes CASSLALLGVTNTGELFF.

In the case of this clonotype: At one boundary the junction diverges from the germline segment, which might be a read error. The V gene is TRBV5-5, the J gene TRBJ1-2; no clear D gene. Germline V gene lookup returns CDR1 SGHKS and CDR2 YYEKEE (reference sequence). The CDR3 covers 13 residues. The CDR3 DNA sequence: TGTGCCAGCAGTCTTGCACCTAAGTATGGCTACACCTTC. Translated: CASSLAPKYGYTF. The full variable domain, rest sourced from reference TRBV5-5 and TRBJ1-2, is DAGVTQSPTHLIKTRGQQVTLRCSPISGHKSVSWYQQVLGQGPQFIFQYYEKEERGRGNFPDRFSARQFPNYSSELNVNALLLGDSALYLCASSLAPKYGYTFGSGTRLTVV.

The V and J genes are TRBV12-3 or TRBV12-4 and TRBJ1-1; D may be TRBD1 (6 bases). V was trimmed by 1 base and J by 2 bases, leaving 11 bases between them. The CDR3 totals 15 residues. The CDR3 loop is CASSLVFGTNTEAFF. The CDR3 DNA reads as TGTGCCAGCAGTTTAGTTTTTGGGACAAACACTGAAGCTTTCTTT.

The sample holds many counts of this clonotype. The V call is TRBV20-1, the J call TRBJ2-7; no clear D gene. V lost 2 bases, J lost 4 bases, and 18 bases lay in between. This CDR3 is 15 amino acids long. CDR1 and CDR2 (germline): DFQATT, SNEGSKA (reference sequence). CDR3 protein: CSARPSGSRKYEQYF. The DNA for the CDR3 is TGCAGTGCTAGACCTTCTGGCAGCCGCAAATACGAGCAGTACTTC.

This clonotype was observed at least ten times. J is TRBJ2-1 and V is TRBV7-2; 13 positions match TRBD2. This CDR3 spans 16 amino acids. Germline CDR1 SGHTA, CDR2 FQGNSA. With 5 bases clipped from V and 7 bases from J, the junction kept 8 bases outside the gene matches. The CDR3: CASSTKLAGGRNEQFF. The CDR3 DNA follows: TGTGCCAGCAGCACCAAACTAGCGGGGGGGCGGAATGAGCAGTTCTTC. Combining the CDR3 with reference TRBV7-2 and TRBJ2-1 gives the whole variable domain GAGVSQSPSNKVTEKGKDVELRCDPISGHTALYWYRQSLGQGLEFLIYFQGNSAPDKSGLPSDRFSAERTGGSVSTLTIQRTQQEDSAVYLCASSTKLAGGRNEQFFGPGTRLTVL.

In this sample, this clonotype turned up many times. The chain uses TRBV10-3 and TRBJ2-5; 11 bases align to TRBD1. The CDR3 runs 15 residues. Trimming at V came to 2 bases and at J to 4 bases, leaving 3 bases not matched to a gene. The germline gives CDR1 ENHRY, CDR2 SYGVKD. The CDR3 DNA follows: TGTGCCATCAGTGAGCATGGGACAGGGGGAGAGACCCAGTACTTC. As protein: CAISEHGTGGETQYF.

This clonotype came up a few times. V gene TRBV6-1 combines with J gene TRBJ2-3; 9 nucleotides line up with TRBD1. The CDR3 has 14 amino acids. Trimming removed 8 bases from V and 11 bases from J; junction bases left unmatched: 14. The germline gives CDR1 MNHNS, CDR2 SASEGT. The CDR3 spells CASPNPGTGSRQYF. The CDR3, as DNA: TGTGCCAGCCCAAACCCGGGGACAGGGTCAAGGCAGTATTTT.

This clonotype was observed at least ten times. The chain joins TRBV6-1 to TRBJ2-1; possibly TRBD1 for D (5 bases). The CDR3 is 14 residues long. V lost 4 bases to trimming and J lost 7 bases, with 14 bases between them. CDR1 is MNHNS, CDR2 SASEGT, per germline. The CDR3 nucleotides are TGTGCCAGCAGTGTGGACATGCTAAAGAATGAGCAGTTCTTC. The encoded protein is CASSVDMLKNEQFF.

Of note for this clonotype: The junction differs from germline at one of its ends, possibly a read error. This chain uses TRBV10-1 with TRBJ2-1; either TRBD1 or TRBD2 may supply D (5 bases each). The CDR3 extends over 17 amino acids. Germline V gene data show CDR1 as WNHNN and CDR2 as SYGVQD (reference sequence). The CDR3 DNA sequence: TGTGCCAGCAGTTGGACTCTAGGGGACGGAGACTACAATGAGCAGTTCTTC. Its translation: CASSWTLGDGDYNEQFF.

This clonotype has ten or more counts. This rearrangement joins TRBV2 to TRBJ2-5; the D gene is possibly TRBD1 (6 bases). Per the germline V gene, CDR1 is SNHLY and CDR2 is FYNNEI. The CDR3 spans 15 residues. Trimming pared 1 base from V and 4 bases from J, leaving 13 bases between. The CDR3 DNA reads TGTGCCAGCAGTGAAGATCGGGCAGGGGTAGAGACCCAGTACTTC. It translates to CASSEDRAGVETQYF.

This clonotype was observed many times. CDR3 residues: CSVGVGQGVAYEQYF. The CDR3 coding sequence is TGCAGCGTTGGGGTGGGACAGGGGGTAGCCTACGAGCAGTACTTC. The chain employs TRBV29-1 and TRBJ2-7; 11 bases are shared with TRBD1. This CDR3 comprises 15 residues. In germline, CDR1 is SQVTM, CDR2 ANQGSEA. Trimming at V came to 4 bases and at J to 2 bases, leaving 7 bases not matched to a gene.

The V gene is TRBV20-1, the J gene TRBJ1-1; TRBD1 is a possible D gene (5 bases). V lost 3 bases and J lost 4, with 15 bases in between. The V gene's germline CDR1 is DFQATT and CDR2 SNEGSKA (reference sequence). The CDR3 spans 14 residues. The CDR3 loop is CSARQRQIPTEAFF. The CDR3 region has the DNA TGCAGTGCTAGGCAAAGACAGATACCCACTGAAGCTTTCTTT.

The chain carries TRBV7-9 and TRBJ2-1; the D call may be TRBD1 or TRBD2 (7 bases each). V was clipped by 0 bases and J by 5 bases, with 17 bases between them. CDR1 is SEHNR and CDR2 is FQNEAQ in the germline V gene (reference sequence). The CDR3 contains 17 residues. DNA of the CDR3: TGTGCCAGCAGCTTAGCCGGCCAGGGGGGGCTCGACAATGAGCAGTTCTTC. This codes for CASSLAGQGGLDNEQFF.